What follows is one TCR beta chain and its context. The sample's time point: pretreatment peripheral blood. These data belong to a study of PD-L1 blockade in urothelial cancer. V was pared by 0 bases and J by 2 bases, with 12 bases between. CDR3 size: 15 residues. Germline-derived CDR1 and CDR2 are SGDLS and YYNGEE. TCRdb's copy holds only in-frame clones and misses some; the assay was immunoSEQ multiplex PCR. Seen here are some 89,000 clones, more than 75% observed once, and the top ten hold approximately 14%. The source was PBMCs, collected around atezolizumab (anti-PD-L1) treatment. The receptor was isolated from a man aged 55 to 69 with urothelial cancer. This chain connects TRBV9 to TRBJ2-7; D remains ambiguous. The CDR3 bases are TGTGCCAGCAGCGTAGCTTTATCCTCCCCCTACGAGCAGTACTTC. Encoded protein: CASSVALSSPYEQYF.